The T cell receptor beta chain described here comes from a study of shared clonotypes between healthy human individuals (dated by TCRdb to the early 2020s). For the wider study: A couple of women and three men aged 18 to 49 years were included in the cohort. Blood TCR repertoires of a handful of healthy adults were deeply sequenced to estimate repertoire size and the extent of clonotype sharing between individuals. For each donor, CD4 naive and CD4 memory were each given three plates, CD8 naive was given two plates, and CD8 memory was given one plate. To increase sequencing depth and limit assay-specific biases, different laboratories used diverse techniques to prepare libraries and sequence TCR repertoires. Each donor's leukapheresis produced roughly between roughly 0.9 and 9 billion PBMCs. Overall study outcomes, separate from this receptor: Because the study included only a small number of donors, the genetic and exposure-history diversity represented was limited. Sharing across several donors was observed for about 4.8% of naive CD4, under 4% of naive CD8, roughly 2.3% of memory CD4, and around 0.4% of memory CD8 clonotypes. Compared with non-shared clonotypes, the clonotypes found in all four sorted-subset donors had higher generation probabilities. Rarefaction of sorted-subset datasets indicated incomplete sequencing despite the large sequencing depth. Larger estimated clonotype richness was generally found for naive subsets than for memory subsets. Pairwise subsampling led to the expectation that sequencing depth would affect the degree of clonotype sharing among donors. Sampling was restricted to blood, and TCR repertoires in tissue are likely to differ from TCR repertoires in blood.

The CDR3 contains 14 residues, cysteine and phenylalanine counted. The retained sequence is limited to the CDR3, 42 bases, with the frame set at the first base. CDR1 GTSNPN and CDR2 SVGIG are derived from the germline V gene (reference sequence). V and J are truncated by 3 bases and 0 bases respectively, leaving an intervening sequence of 9 bases. Using the deep immunoSEQ assay, multiplex PCR amplified TCR CDR3 regions from genomic DNA. For each cell subset, the extracted genomic DNA was distributed evenly across all wells of several immunoSEQ 96-well plates, and each plate served as one replicate. For sorted subsets, each replicate PCR was loaded with around 220 ng genomic DNA, equivalent to 25,000 to 35,000 T cell genomes. The purified libraries were quantified using a Qubit 3.0 fluorometer, sized with a Bioanalyzer 2100, and then quantified again using the KAPA Library Quantification kit. Every immunoSEQ 96-well plate was sequenced on a dedicated single-read 150-cycle Illumina NextSeq 550 flow cell. Regarding the original processing steps: The immunoSEQ output contained only junctional sequences without quality scores, so filtering could not match that applied to full-length reads. To assign V/J genes and CDR3, sequences were annotated using PyIR, a Python wrapper for IgBLAST v1.9, with IMGT germline references. Any read was removed if the V/J assignment was weak (E-value above 1e-6), the CDR3 was missing, or the read contained stop codons, out-of-frame junctions, or ambiguous translated residues. V3J clonotypes were defined as sequences sharing an identical inferred V gene, J gene, and CDR3 amino acid sequence. The percentage overlap between two repertoires was calculated by dividing the number of shared unique clonotypes by the size of the smaller repertoire. Three approaches were used to assess repertoire richness: RTK rarefaction, the Chao1 estimator, and Recon v2.1 estimates of unobserved clonotypes. Generation probabilities were computed with OLGA for all TCRbeta clonotypes obtained by the gDNA method from a handful of donors. This immuneACCESS table, as held by TCRdb, lists in-frame sequences with V and J called but not all clones. Of the missing ones, under half trace to an unresolved V gene in checked studies; the others have no known cause. Clone size and the V and J calls come from that table; the DNA yielded D and trimming. This sample holds about 2 million clones; 85% to 95% were observed only once. The ten largest clones add up to 0.1% to 0.15% of the sample.

This clone was detected only once. Which antigen it targets is not known. No base quality values were provided; no much bigger clone lies one nucleotide off. The identical CDR3 is also encoded by other nucleotide sequences in the sample. Healthy HIV-negative adults with no recently reported acute infections or vaccinations were included as donors. Every donor was a Caucasian adult living in Nashville, Tennessee, USA. CD4+ T cells were enriched by magnetic negative selection; naive cells were then positively selected on CD45RA, and the negative fraction formed the memory subset. Blood was obtained by leukapheresis, after which PBMCs were separated by Ficoll-Histopaque density gradient centrifugation and cryopreserved in liquid nitrogen vapor phase. Analytical flow cytometry was used to check the purity and quantity of every magnetically sorted T cell population. Genomic DNA was isolated from every sorted fraction and measured by UV absorbance on a Nanodrop 2000c.

Sequenced sample: naive CD4+ T cells sorted from blood. The cell subset or site label corresponds to: CD45RA+ positively selected. The rearrangement joined TRBV30 to TRBJ1-3, with no confident D gene call. This TCR derives from a man in his late teens or twenties in good health. The nucleotides read TGTGCCTGGAGGACTGGGAGCTCTGGAAACACCATATATTTT. Translated, this gives CAWRTGSSGNTIYF.